The present entry profiles one T cell receptor beta chain with its context. Its antigen is unidentified. Sequenced by immunoSEQ multiplex PCR; TCRdb stores in-frame clones only, minus some. The data contain 200,000 or so clones, more than 80% of them singletons. The data derive from a study of cytomegalovirus exposure and HLA in healthy donors. General study results and limits: Cytomegalovirus-associated status was assigned to fewer than 200 TCR beta chains. According to a later analysis, TCR clusters from the first cohort tended to co-occur in the 90 to 150 validation repertoires. There were a few CMV-associated chains whose specificity for CMV antigens was confirmed in vitro.

These donors were members of the roughly 120-subject validation cohort, a group separate from the approximately 700-subject first cohort. Trimming cost V 0 bases and J 0 bases; bases outside gene matches: 1. The CDR3 length is 18 residues. Germline CDR1 is SGHNT and CDR2 is YYREEE (reference sequence). The chain carries TRBV5-4 and TRBJ2-1; TRBD2 agrees at 15 bases. This receptor was obtained from a man aged 18 to 35 in good health and CMV-seropositive. Sequenced material: PBMCs. The CDR3 is CASSLGTSGRASYNEQFF. DNA for the CDR3: TGTGCCAGCAGCTTGGGGACTAGCGGGAGGGCCTCCTACAATGAGCAGTTCTTC.